Following are 12 T cell receptor beta chains from one sample sequenced in a study of T cells in Graves' hyperthyroidism and ophthalmopathy. The investigators amplified TCR beta CDR3 regions from RNA transcripts. The HTBI set primed first-round TCR CDR3 RT-PCR. TCRdb passed the multiplex PCR reads through MiXCR, listing each CDR3 protein once. The top ten hold about 8.3% of the sample, which has a few hundred thousand distinct CDR3 sequences, about 45% seen once. Sequencing was carried out using peripheral blood or thyroid tissue (not recorded which). The receptors were gathered from a woman between 18 and 29 years old with Graves' hyperthyroidism.

A note on this clonotype: The junction differs from germline at one of its ends, possibly a read error. The V and J genes are TRBV24-1 and TRBJ1-2; weak D call: TRBD1 (5 bases). Germline V gene lookup returns CDR1 KGHDR and CDR2 SFDVKD. The CDR3 extends over 13 amino acids. CDR3: CASKPGTQYGYAF. The CDR3 DNA is TGTGCCAGCAAACCCGGGACTCAATATGGCTACGCCTTC.

V and J are TRBV12-3 or TRBV12-4 and TRBJ2-7; 7 bases are a match to TRBD2. The trim removed 2 bases at V and 7 bases at J, leaving 5 bases unmatched. The CDR3 is made up of 13 amino acids. In DNA, the CDR3 is TGTGCCAGCAGTTTAATGCGGGAGAATGAGCAGTACTTC. Protein sequence: CASSLMRENEQYF.

This sequence joins TRBV20-1 and TRBJ1-2; TRBD1 is a possible D gene (5 bases). CDR3 length equals 14 residues. The germline V gene encodes CDR1 DFQATT and CDR2 SNEGSKA (reference sequence). V dropped 0 bases and J dropped 2 bases, with 10 bases sitting between them. CDR3 DNA sequence: TGCAGTGCTAGAGATGGGACGGACAACTATGGCTACACCTTC. This gives the protein CSARDGTDNYGYTF.

There are many counts of this clonotype. Here the CDR3 reads CASSLVPDSNYGYTF. The DNA for the CDR3 is TGTGCCAGCAGCTTGGTTCCGGACAGTAACTATGGCTACACCTTC. The rearrangement uses TRBV5-5 and TRBJ1-2; D may be TRBD1 (6 bases). The germline V gene has CDR1 SGHKS and CDR2 YYEKEE (reference sequence). This CDR3 is built from 15 residues. Trimming shortened V by 0 bases and J by 1 base, and 10 bases separated the two germline ends.

V usage is TRBV29-1 and J usage is TRBJ1-6, with D possibly TRBD1 on 5 matching bases. With 5 bases removed from V and 7 bases from J, the gap between germline ends came to 12 bases. This CDR3 is 13 amino acids long. Germline lookup yields CDR1 SQVTM and CDR2 ANQGSEA. The CDR3 DNA reads TGCAGCGTTAGGCGTGGGGGAAATTCACCCCTCCACTTT. This codes for CSVRRGGNSPLHF.

This chain uses TRBV5-5 with TRBJ2-6; D possibly corresponds to TRBD2 (6 bases). The V end was cut by 4 bases, the J end by 4 bases, with 9 bases between. Germline CDR1 and CDR2: SGHKS and YYEKEE (reference sequence). CDR3 length: 14 amino acids. CDR3 amino acids: CASSRRGGANVLTF. Written as DNA, the CDR3 is TGTGCCAGCAGCCGACGGGGGGGGGCCAACGTCCTGACTTTC.

This clonotype was counted between two and nine times. This chain's CDR3 is CASSLGFDTQYF. The CDR3 DNA is TGTGCCAGCAGTCTAGGGTTCGATACGCAGTATTTT. The rearrangement uses TRBV7-3 and TRBJ2-3, with D unresolved. This CDR3 region has 12 residues. CDR1 is SGHTA and CDR2 is FQGTGA in the germline V gene. Between the trimmed V and J ends, which lost 6 bases and 6 bases, there was a span of 10 bases. The whole variable domain, filled in from reference TRBV7-3 and TRBJ2-3, reads GAGVSQTPSNKVTEKGKYVELRCDPISGHTALYWYRQSLGQGPEFLIYFQGTGAADDSGLPNDRFFAVRPEGSVSTLKIQRTERGDSAVYLCASSLGFDTQYFGPGTRLTVL.

V usage is TRBV24-1 and J usage is TRBJ2-3; 8 bases fit TRBD2. Germline CDR1 is KGHDR and CDR2 is SFDVKD. With V trimmed by 4 bases and J by 4 bases, 3 bases remained unmatched. The CDR3 extends over 14 amino acids. CDR3 sequence reads: CATSEGLVPDTQYF. The CDR3 DNA reads as TGTGCCACCAGTGAGGGACTAGTACCAGATACGCAGTATTTT.

This clonotype was detected ten times or more. The V call is TRBV10-3, the J call TRBJ1-6; D perhaps matches TRBD1 (5 bases). This CDR3 is 17 amino acids long. Trimming took 2 bases from V and 8 from J, leaving 19 bases between them. The V gene's germline CDR1 is ENHRY and CDR2 SYGVKD. The CDR3: CAISEEGTQGAYSPLHF. As DNA, the CDR3 is TGTGCCATCAGTGAGGAGGGCACCCAGGGCGCCTATTCACCCCTCCACTTT.

The sample holds many counts of this clonotype. V gene TRBV7-9 combines with J gene TRBJ1-4; D call uncertain. V lost 2 bases to trimming and J lost 6 bases, with 13 bases between them. CDR1 and CDR2 (germline): SEHNR, FQNEAQ (reference sequence). The CDR3 is made up of 15 amino acids. The CDR3 sequence is CASSLSVNRDEKLFF. The DNA of the CDR3 is TGTGCCAGCAGCTTATCCGTAAACCGAGATGAAAAACTGTTTTTT.

With regard to this clonotype: Possible read error: a much larger clone is one base away. No conserved phenylalanine or tryptophan ends this CDR3, so it is likely a read error. V gene TRBV4-2 combines with J gene TRBJ1-2; D perhaps matches TRBD1 (5 bases). V was pared by 0 bases and J by 1 base, with 15 bases between. This CDR3 contains 17 residues. Looked up from germline, CDR1 is LGHNA and CDR2 is YNFKEQ. The CDR3: CASSQEISTASNYGYTL. The CDR3 nucleotides are TGTGCCAGCAGCCAAGAAATTTCGACAGCGAGTAACTATGGCTACACCTTG.

The chain couples TRBV7-2 to TRBJ2-2; D ambiguous. The germline V gene has CDR1 SGHTA and CDR2 FQGNSA. The CDR3 length is 16 residues. Trimming cost V 2 bases and J 2 bases, with 12 bases left between them. This CDR3 reads CASSLSQIQNTGELFF. For the CDR3, the DNA is TGTGCCAGCAGCTTAAGTCAAATCCAAAACACCGGGGAGCTGTTTTTT.